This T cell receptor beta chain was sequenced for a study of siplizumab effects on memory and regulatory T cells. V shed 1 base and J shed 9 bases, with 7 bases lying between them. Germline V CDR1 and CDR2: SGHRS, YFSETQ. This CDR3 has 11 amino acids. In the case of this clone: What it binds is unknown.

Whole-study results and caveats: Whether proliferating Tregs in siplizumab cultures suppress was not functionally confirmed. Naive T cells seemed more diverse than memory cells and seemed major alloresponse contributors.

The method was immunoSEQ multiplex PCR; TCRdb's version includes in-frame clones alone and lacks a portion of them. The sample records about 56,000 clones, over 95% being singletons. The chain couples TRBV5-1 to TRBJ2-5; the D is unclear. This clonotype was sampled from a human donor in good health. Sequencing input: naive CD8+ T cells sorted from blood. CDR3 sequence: CASSLSGPQYF. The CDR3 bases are TGCGCCAGCAGCTTGTCAGGCCCCCAGTACTTC.